This T cell receptor (beta chain) appears in the sequencing data of a study of response to subunit inactivated influenza vaccine (dated by TCRdb to between 2018 and 2020). Broadly, across the study: Deep quantitative T cell receptor repertoire profiling was used in the study to track responses to a trivalent subunit inactivated influenza vaccine. Results the study describes overall, beyond this receptor: It was suggested by the authors that each seasonal influenza vaccination may recruit only a limited number of new T cells.

Taken from cysteine to phenylalanine, the CDR3 has 13 residues. Only the CDR3 portion is preserved as DNA: 39 bases, with reading frame beginning at the first base. CDR1 is given as SNHLY and CDR2 as FYNNEI, both from the germline V gene. Trimming costs V 6 bases and J 3 bases, and their ends lie 12 bases apart. A word on this clonotype: What antigen it recognizes has not been identified. Per-nucleotide qualities are absent, and no much larger clonotype sits a single base away.

Receptor amplification or capture employed RT-PCR. The reads were generated on an Illumina HiSeq 2500. In TCRdb, the public reads were trimmed at Q25 with fastp and aligned with MiXCR, with productive beta chains retained. Each entry merges the rows of one CDR3 protein and shows their most common DNA and genes. Counted in this sample were about 190,000 distinct CDR3 sequences; 13% to 15% of them appeared once. Approximately 25% of the sample rests with the top ten. This TCR was sampled from a man in his forties or fifties who received an inactivated influenza vaccine. Donor details come from another sample of the same person, matched by shared clones. The starting material was CD8+ T cells sorted from PBMCs, obtained roughly 5 days after vaccination. The V gene is TRBV2 and the J gene is TRBJ2-7; TRBD2 is possibly the D segment (6 matching bases). The bases read TGTGCCAGCAGCCGACTAGAAGTCTACGAGCAGTACTTC. Translated, it reads CASSRLEVYEQYF.